Each of the 6 T cell receptor beta chains below was sequenced from the same sample in a study of TIL therapy for anti-PD-1-resistant metastatic lung cancer. This was the immunoSEQ v3 assay. Sequencing used immunoSEQ multiplex PCR; TCRdb keeps in-frame clones, though not all of them. The table includes roughly 92,000 clones, around 71% detected once. Regarding time point: pre-treatment sample, taken before nivolumab and TIL therapy. The tumor samples were excised metastases, mostly pleural nodules or supraclavicular lymph nodes. Sequenced here: tumor tissue, sampled at baseline. These receptors were taken from a person between 25 and 80 years old with non-small cell lung cancer.

The V call is TRBV29-1, the J call TRBJ2-5; 9 bases align to TRBD1. V lost 3 bases and J lost 0; bases outside the gene matches: 5. The CDR3 contains 15 residues. The germline V gene encodes CDR1 SQVTM and CDR2 ANQGSEA. The CDR3 DNA is TGCAGCGTTGAGGGGACAGGGAAGTACCAAGAGACCCAGTACTTC. Translating it yields CSVEGTGKYQETQYF.

This clone was found a few times. The chain uses TRBV9 and TRBJ2-7; TRBD1 aligns across 10 bases. Germline CDR1 and CDR2: SGDLS and YYNGEE. The CDR3 covers 14 residues. Unmatched junction bases numbered 7, after V lost 3 bases and J lost 7 bases. CDR3 sequence reads: CASSAGTGVREQYF. Here the CDR3 DNA reads TGTGCCAGCAGCGCCGGGACAGGGGTACGGGAGCAGTACTTC.

Only one count was recorded for this clone. The chain employs TRBV11-3 and TRBJ1-1; D call uncertain. Germline CDR1 is SGHNT and CDR2 is YENEEA. Trimming shortened V by 1 base and J by 0 bases, and 6 bases separated the two germline ends. CDR3 size: 14 residues. The CDR3 spells CASSLGGLNTEAFF. The CDR3 DNA sequence: TGTGCCAGCAGCTTAGGAGGGTTGAACACTGAAGCTTTCTTT.

CDR3 in amino acids: CATSRDLQRGNEKLFF. DNA for the CDR3: TGTGCCACCAGCAGAGATTTGCAGAGGGGGAATGAAAAACTGTTTTTT. V usage is TRBV15 and J usage is TRBJ1-4; D possibly corresponds to TRBD1 (6 bases). The germline V and J ends were trimmed by 0 bases and 5 bases, with 13 bases remaining between them. Germline CDR1 is LNHNV and CDR2 is YYDKDF (reference sequence). The CDR3 is 16 residues long.

The V call is TRBV7-3, the J call TRBJ1-5; D is ambiguous. The germline V gene has CDR1 SGHTA and CDR2 FQGTGA. The CDR3 spans 13 residues. Trimming took 2 bases from V and 3 from J, leaving 5 bases between them. This CDR3 is CASSLGINQPQHF. Here the CDR3 DNA reads TGTGCCAGCAGCTTAGGAATCAATCAGCCCCAGCATTTT.

This sequence joins TRBV28 and TRBJ2-5; 9 nucleotides align to TRBD2. CDR3 length: 13 residues. The germline gives CDR1 MDHEN, CDR2 SYDVKM. V was pared by 7 bases and J by 8 bases, with 8 bases of the junction left unmatched. CDR3 in amino acids: CASKSGGISTQYF. Written as DNA, the CDR3 is TGTGCCAGCAAGAGCGGGGGGATCTCTACCCAGTACTTC.